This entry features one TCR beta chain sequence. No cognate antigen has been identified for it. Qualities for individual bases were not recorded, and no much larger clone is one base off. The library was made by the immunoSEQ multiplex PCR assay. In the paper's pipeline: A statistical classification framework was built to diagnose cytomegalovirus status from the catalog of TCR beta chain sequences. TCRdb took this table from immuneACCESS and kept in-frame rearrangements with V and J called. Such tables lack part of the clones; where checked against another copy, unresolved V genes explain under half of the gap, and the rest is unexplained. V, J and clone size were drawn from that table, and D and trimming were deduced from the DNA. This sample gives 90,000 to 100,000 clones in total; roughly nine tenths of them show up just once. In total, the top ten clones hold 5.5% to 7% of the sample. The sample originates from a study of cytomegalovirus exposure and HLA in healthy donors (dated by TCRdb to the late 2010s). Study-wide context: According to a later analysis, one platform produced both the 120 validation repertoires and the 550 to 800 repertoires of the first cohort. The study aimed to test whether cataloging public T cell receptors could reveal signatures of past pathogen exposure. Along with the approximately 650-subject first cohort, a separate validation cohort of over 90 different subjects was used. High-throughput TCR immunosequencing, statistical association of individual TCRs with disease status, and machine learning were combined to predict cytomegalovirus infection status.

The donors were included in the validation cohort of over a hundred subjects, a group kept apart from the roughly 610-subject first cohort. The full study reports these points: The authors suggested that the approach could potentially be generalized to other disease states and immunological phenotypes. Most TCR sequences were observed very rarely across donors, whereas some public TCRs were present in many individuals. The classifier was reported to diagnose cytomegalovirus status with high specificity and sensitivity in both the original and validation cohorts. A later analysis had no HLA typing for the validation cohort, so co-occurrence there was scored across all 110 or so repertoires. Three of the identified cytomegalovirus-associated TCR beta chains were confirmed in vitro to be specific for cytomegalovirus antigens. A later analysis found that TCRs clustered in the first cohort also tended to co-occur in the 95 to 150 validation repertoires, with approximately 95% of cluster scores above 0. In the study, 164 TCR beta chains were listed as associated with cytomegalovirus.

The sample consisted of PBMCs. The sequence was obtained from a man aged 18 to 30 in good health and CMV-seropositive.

For the CDR3, the sequence is CASSLERSSYNEQFF. The DNA reads TGTGCCAGCAGCTTAGAGCGGAGCTCCTACAATGAGCAGTTCTTC. The chain couples TRBV7-9 to TRBJ2-1; a tentative D call is TRBD2 (5 bases match). The CDR3 spans 15 residues, from the cysteine through the phenylalanine. The entry retains the CDR3 DNA only, 45 bases that are in frame from base 1. The trim is 1 base for V and 0 bases for J, with a gap of 7 bases between the germline ends. The CDR1 and CDR2 encoded by the germline V gene (reference sequence) are SEHNR and FQNEAQ.